This T cell receptor beta chain was retrieved from a study of blood T cell repertoires in COVID-19. Study-level information: Both acute and convalescent COVID-19 samples were obtained from the United States, Italy and Spain. In each case, the material was cDNA or gDNA derived from T cells, B-cell-depleted T cells, or PBMCs.

This clone was seen at least ten times. This CDR3 is 13 amino acids long. The germline V gene encodes CDR1 SGDLS and CDR2 YYNGEE. V lost 0 bases, J lost 4 bases, and 0 bases stayed unmatched. Authors' processing steps: How many nucleated cells were present was estimated from reference gene primer amplification. Sequenced by immunoSEQ multiplex PCR; TCRdb stores in-frame clones only, minus some. V and J calls and clone size come straight from that table; D and trimming were deduced from the DNA. Altogether hundreds of thousands of clones are present, more than 80% being singletons, with the ten largest covering 7.5%.

The sequence was obtained from an elderly woman with COVID-19, enrolled during active disease. V and J are TRBV9 and TRBJ2-5, with TRBD2 matching over 7 bases. Material: peripheral blood. CDR3 bases: TGTGCCAGCAGCGTAGGGGAGGGAGAGACCCAGTACTTC. Amino acid sequence: CASSVGEGETQYF.